This is a list of T cell receptor beta chains from one sample in a study of identical twins. MiXCR was run by TCRdb on the 5' RACE reads, yielding one entry per CDR3 protein. The sample comprises a few hundred thousand distinct CDR3 sequences, more than 9% of which are singletons, and 2.5% to 3.5% rests with the top ten. The same sample was also used in a study of yellow fever vaccine responses in identical twins.

The sequenced sample was PBMCs. The source of these receptors is a woman under 30 in good health. Both conserved end residues are trimmed from each CDR3. Only some rows state a clone size, as once, few, many or a class for expanded clones.

clone size: few; V gene: TRBV6-2/TRBV6-3; J gene: TRBJ2-3; CDR3 protein: ASSGTSGRPTDTQY
clone size: few; V gene: TRBV7-2; J gene: TRBJ2-7; CDR3 protein: ASSLVTGVDYEQY
clone size: NA; V gene: TRBV7-2; J gene: TRBJ1-5; CDR3 protein: ASSLEVSPSNQPQH
clone size: many; V gene: TRBV28; J gene: TRBJ2-5; CDR3 protein: ASSLFETQY
clone size: many; V gene: TRBV5-1; J gene: TRBJ2-1; CDR3 protein: ASSPRGETSYNEQF
clone size: NA; V gene: TRBV7-3; J gene: TRBJ2-1; CDR3 protein: ASSPMMGENEQF
clone size: NA; V gene: TRBV2; J gene: TRBJ1-1; CDR3 protein: ASSVFGWNTEAF
clone size: few; V gene: TRBV5-6; J gene: TRBJ1-1; CDR3 protein: ASRSGYGGAF
clone size: NA; V gene: TRBV5-1; J gene: TRBJ2-1; CDR3 protein: ASSNKLTGTSYNEQF
clone size: NA; V gene: TRBV9; J gene: TRBJ2-5; CDR3 protein: ASSDRPVAGGEETQY
clone size: few; V gene: TRBV5-5; J gene: TRBJ2-7; CDR3 protein: ASSLSSGQEAYEQY
clone size: NA; V gene: TRBV20-1; J gene: TRBJ2-3; CDR3 protein: SAQTPLPNTQY
clone size: NA; V gene: TRBV3-1; J gene: TRBJ2-5; CDR3 protein: ASSQQDHTLAGFQETQY
clone size: NA; V gene: TRBV7-2; J gene: TRBJ2-3; CDR3 protein: ASSSGNAQY
clone size: NA; V gene: TRBV12-2; J gene: TRBJ1-6; CDR3 protein: ASRFIQAATTVYNSPLH
clone size: many; V gene: TRBV7-3; J gene: TRBJ1-1; CDR3 protein: ASSQQGGGTEAF
clone size: few; V gene: TRBV5-6; J gene: TRBJ2-5; CDR3 protein: ASSYRTGWGETQY
clone size: NA; V gene: TRBV15; J gene: TRBJ1-4; CDR3 protein: ATSRYPRDSATNEKLF
clone size: NA; V gene: TRBV29-1; J gene: TRBJ2-1; CDR3 protein: SVVPPGSYNEQF
clone size: NA; V gene: TRBV4-3; J gene: TRBJ2-1; CDR3 protein: ASSQEATTYNEQF
clone size: many; V gene: TRBV9; J gene: TRBJ2-2; CDR3 protein: ASSAKGVASGSRTGELF
clone size: few; V gene: TRBV3-1; J gene: TRBJ2-2; CDR3 protein: ASSLIRDRVILSTGELF
clone size: NA; V gene: TRBV24-1; J gene: TRBJ2-3; CDR3 protein: ATSDLGQGAKDTQY
clone size: NA; V gene: TRBV5-1; J gene: TRBJ2-7; CDR3 protein: ASSSWTGGGEQY
clone size: many; V gene: TRBV7-9; J gene: TRBJ2-1; CDR3 protein: ASSRSGSRYNEQF
clone size: many; V gene: TRBV19; J gene: TRBJ2-7; CDR3 protein: ASSPSGGARKQY
clone size: NA; V gene: TRBV5-1; J gene: TRBJ2-1; CDR3 protein: ASSLARLLPRGSYNEQF
clone size: NA; V gene: TRBV29-1; J gene: TRBJ2-7; CDR3 protein: SVISYEQY
clone size: few; V gene: TRBV13; J gene: TRBJ1-6; CDR3 protein: ASSSQTYNSPLH
clone size: NA; V gene: TRBV24-1; J gene: TRBJ2-6; CDR3 protein: ATRSAGANVLT
clone size: many; V gene: TRBV29-1; J gene: TRBJ2-3; CDR3 protein: SVGGLAGGFTDTQY
clone size: few; V gene: TRBV20-1; J gene: TRBJ2-7; CDR3 protein: SARWQASYEQY
clone size: many; V gene: TRBV11-2; J gene: TRBJ2-1; CDR3 protein: ASSSRGGGTHATNEQF
clone size: many; V gene: TRBV7-2; J gene: TRBJ2-3; CDR3 protein: ASSLITGGQY
clone size: NA; V gene: TRBV19; J gene: TRBJ2-5; CDR3 protein: ASSQGMTATQY
clone size: NA; V gene: TRBV2; J gene: TRBJ2-7; CDR3 protein: ASEGGPPLEQY
clone size: few; V gene: TRBV6-5; J gene: TRBJ2-1; CDR3 protein: ASSYNGGYNEQF
clone size: few; V gene: TRBV11-2; J gene: TRBJ1-5; CDR3 protein: ASSLEGAGGLGRSQH
clone size: many; V gene: TRBV29-1; J gene: TRBJ1-2; CDR3 protein: SVYDRGRSYGYT
clone size: many; V gene: TRBV29-1; J gene: TRBJ2-5; CDR3 protein: SVLRDRYQETQY
clone size: many; V gene: TRBV27; J gene: TRBJ2-1; CDR3 protein: ASSSGLAGGSYNEQF
clone size: many; V gene: TRBV20-1; J gene: TRBJ2-3; CDR3 protein: SARGTSGARSPDTQY